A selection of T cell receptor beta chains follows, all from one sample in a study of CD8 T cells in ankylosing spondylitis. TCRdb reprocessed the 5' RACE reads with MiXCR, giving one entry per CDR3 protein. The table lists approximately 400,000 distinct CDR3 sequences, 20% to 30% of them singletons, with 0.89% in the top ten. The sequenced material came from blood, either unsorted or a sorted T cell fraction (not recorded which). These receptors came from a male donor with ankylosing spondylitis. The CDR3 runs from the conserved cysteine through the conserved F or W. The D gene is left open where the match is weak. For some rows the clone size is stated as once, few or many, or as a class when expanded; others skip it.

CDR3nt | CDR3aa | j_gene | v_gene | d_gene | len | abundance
TGTGCCATCAGTCAGACTAGCACTTATACGCAGTATTTT | CAISQTSTYTQYF | TRBJ2-3 | TRBV10-3 | TRBD2 | 13 | -
TGTGCCACCAGCAGATTCGACACTGAAGCTTTCTTT | CATSRFDTEAFF | TRBJ1-1 | TRBV15 | - | 12 | few
TGCAGTGCTAGTAGGCACGGGGAGCTGTTTTTT | CSASRHGELFF | TRBJ2-2 | TRBV20-1 | - | 11 | -
TGTGCCAGCAGAGGAGGGAGCGCCTATGGCTACACCTTC | CASRGGSAYGYTF | TRBJ1-2 | TRBV27 | - | 13 | -
TGCAGTGCGAGCAGTGGACAGGAAGCTTTCTTT | CSASSGQEAFF | TRBJ1-1 | TRBV20-1 | - | 11 | -
TGCGCCAGCAAACTAGCGGGAGAGGCTGGGGCCAACGTCCTGACTTTC | CASKLAGEAGANVLTF | TRBJ2-6 | TRBV10-2 | TRBD2 | 16 | few
TGTGCCAGTTCCGGGACAGGGGTCCCCGGGGAGCTGTTTTTT | CASSGTGVPGELFF | TRBJ2-2 | TRBV24-1 | TRBD1 | 14 | -
TGTGCCAGCAGACCCGACTCCAGGGGTACTGAAGCTTTCTTT | CASRPDSRGTEAFF | TRBJ1-1 | TRBV7-2 | - | 14 | -
TGCAGTGCTAGAGTTCGGACAGGGCAATCCGAAGCTTTCTTT | CSARVRTGQSEAFF | TRBJ1-1 | TRBV20-1 | TRBD1 | 14 | few
TGTGCCAGCAGATTTGACAGATCGTCTTTCTACGAGCAGTACTTC | CASRFDRSSFYEQYF | TRBJ2-7 | TRBV27 | - | 15 | -
TGTGCCAGCAGCGCCCCCCCAGGGGGCAGAACAGATACGCAGTATTTT | CASSAPPGGRTDTQYF | TRBJ2-3 | TRBV11-2 | TRBD1 | 16 | -
TGCGCCAGCCGAGAAGCCAGGGCCGGAACAGATACGCAGTATTTT | CASREARAGTDTQYF | TRBJ2-3 | TRBV4-1 | - | 15 | -
TGTGCCACCAGCAGAGATTTTCGCGGGGAGCTGTTTTTT | CATSRDFRGELFF | TRBJ2-2 | TRBV15 | - | 13 | few
TGTGCCAGCGGACAACCGAACACTGAAGCTTTCTTT | CASGQPNTEAFF | TRBJ1-1 | TRBV7-2 | - | 12 | -
TGTGCCAGCAGCTTAAGGACTAGCCTCAGAGGGACCCAGTACTTC | CASSLRTSLRGTQYF | TRBJ2-5 | TRBV7-2 | TRBD2 | 15 | -
TGCGCCAGCAGCCGACAAACGGCGGGGTGGGATGGCTACACCTTC | CASSRQTAGWDGYTF | TRBJ1-2 | TRBV4-1 | - | 15 | few
TGTACCCAGGGACGGGCCAACGTCCTGACTTTC | CTQGRANVLTF | TRBJ2-6 | TRBV12-3/TRBV12-4 | - | 11 | few
TGCAGCGTTGGCATTCTGACAGGGAGTAGCACAGATACGCAGTATTTT | CSVGILTGSSTDTQYF | TRBJ2-3 | TRBV29-1 | TRBD1 | 16 | few
TGCGCCAGCAGCTTCGGCGGGAGTGCAGGAGAGCAGTTCTTC | CASSFGGSAGEQFF | TRBJ2-1 | TRBV5-1 | TRBD2 | 14 | -
TGTGTCAGCAGTCCGCGAGCTAGGGAGAATGAGCAGTTCTTC | CVSSPRARENEQFF | TRBJ2-1 | TRBV12-3/TRBV12-4 | - | 14 | -
TGTGCCAGCAGCTTAACGGGCAGAAACTACGAGCAGTACTTC | CASSLTGRNYEQYF | TRBJ2-7 | TRBV7-9 | - | 14 | -
TGCGCCAGCATCCCGATGGGGGATTCCACTGAAGCTTTCTTT | CASIPMGDSTEAFF | TRBJ1-1 | TRBV5-1 | - | 14 | -
TGCAGTGCTGGGACTAGCGGGGGGTACAATGAGCAGTTCTTC | CSAGTSGGYNEQFF | TRBJ2-1 | TRBV20-1 | TRBD2 | 14 | few
TGTGCCAGCAGTTCCAGTCTTCTATACACTGAAGCTTTCTTT | CASSSSLLYTEAFF | TRBJ1-1 | TRBV6-5 | - | 14 | -
TGTGCCTGGGGCGGAGGGAGGGCCTCCTACAATGAGCAGTTCTTC | CAWGGGRASYNEQFF | TRBJ2-1 | TRBV30 | TRBD2 | 15 | few
TGTGCCACCAGTGACTCTTCCCGCCTAGCGGGAGGGCCTAGTGAGCAGTTCTTC | CATSDSSRLAGGPSEQFF | TRBJ2-1 | TRBV24-1 | TRBD2 | 18 | few
TGCGCCAGCAGCCCATCCGCGGCGGGGTCGGGCAATCAGCCCCAGCATTTT | CASSPSAAGSGNQPQHF | TRBJ1-5 | TRBV4-1 | - | 17 | few
TGTGCCAGCAGCCCGGGACTAGCGGCCCAAGAGACCCAGTACTTC | CASSPGLAAQETQYF | TRBJ2-5 | TRBV5-5 | TRBD2 | 15 | few
TGTGCCAGCAGCCAACAGGGAGGGAATGAGCAGTTCTTC | CASSQQGGNEQFF | TRBJ2-1 | TRBV7-2 | - | 13 | few
TGTGCCAGCAGCCGGAGCGCGGGAGAGGGCGGCGGGGAGCTGTTTTTT | CASSRSAGEGGGELFF | TRBJ2-2 | TRBV7-2 | TRBD2 | 16 | many
TGTGCCAGCAGTTTCATGGGGCTGTACAATGAGCAGTTCTTC | CASSFMGLYNEQFF | TRBJ2-1 | TRBV12-3/TRBV12-4 | - | 14 | -
TGTGCCAGCAGTGACGACAGGGGTTTCGGCACAGATACGCAGTATTTT | CASSDDRGFGTDTQYF | TRBJ2-3 | TRBV25-1 | TRBD1 | 16 | -
TGTGCCACCAGTGAATCGGGACAGGGGGCCTCTCAGCCCCAGCATTTT | CATSESGQGASQPQHF | TRBJ1-5 | TRBV24-1 | TRBD1 | 16 | few
TGTGCCAGCAGCTTAGAGGGGGCTCAGACCCAGTACTTC | CASSLEGAQTQYF | TRBJ2-5 | TRBV7-7 | TRBD1 | 13 | -
TGCAGTGCCGGCCGACAGGGGTCCTACGAGCAGTACTTC | CSAGRQGSYEQYF | TRBJ2-7 | TRBV20-1 | TRBD1 | 13 | -
TGTGCCAGCAGCTCCACCGGGACAGGGGGATATGGAAACACCATATATTTT | CASSSTGTGGYGNTIYF | TRBJ1-3 | TRBV7-2 | TRBD1 | 17 | -
TGTGCCAGCAGCTTAGCGCTAAGCACTGAAGCTTTCTTT | CASSLALSTEAFF | TRBJ1-1 | TRBV7-9 | - | 13 | few
TGTGCCAGCAGCTTGCAGGGGGCGACAGATACGCAGTATTTT | CASSLQGATDTQYF | TRBJ2-3 | TRBV5-6 | TRBD1 | 14 | few
TGTGCCAGCCTTGGTCTAGCGGGAGAACAAGAGACCCAGTACTTC | CASLGLAGEQETQYF | TRBJ2-5 | TRBV10-3 | TRBD2 | 15 | -
TGTGCCAGCAAATTGGGGGATACGCAGTATTTT | CASKLGDTQYF | TRBJ2-3 | TRBV12-3/TRBV12-4 | - | 11 | many
TGTGCCAGCAGTGATGTGTGGGGCTCCTACAATGAGCAGTTCTTC | CASSDVWGSYNEQFF | TRBJ2-1 | TRBV6-1 | - | 15 | once
TGTGCCAGCAGCCCCGGGACAGGGATACAGCCCCAGCATTTT | CASSPGTGIQPQHF | TRBJ1-5 | TRBV7-9 | TRBD1 | 14 | few
TGCGCCAGCAGCTTGGAGAGGCCGGAAGAGACCCAGTACTTC | CASSLERPEETQYF | TRBJ2-5 | TRBV5-1 | - | 14 | -
TGTGCCAGCACCCTGAGAGGGGGCAACACTAACTATGGCTACACCTTC | CASTLRGGNTNYGYTF | TRBJ1-2 | TRBV2 | TRBD1 | 16 | few
TGTGCCAGCAGCCAAGACAGGCGAATCGACAATGAGCAGTTCTTC | CASSQDRRIDNEQFF | TRBJ2-1 | TRBV3-1 | - | 15 | few
TGCGCCAGCAGCTATGGACAGCAAAATGAGCAGTTCTTC | CASSYGQQNEQFF | TRBJ2-1 | TRBV5-1 | - | 13 | few
TGCTGTGCCATTACCGGGACTAGCGGGAGGACATACAATGAGCAGTTCTTC | CCAITGTSGRTYNEQFF | TRBJ2-1 | TRBV20-1 | TRBD2 | 17 | -
TGTGCCAGCTGCCCCAAACTAGCGGGAGGGCCGTCCTACAATGAGCAGTTCTTC | CASCPKLAGGPSYNEQFF | TRBJ2-1 | TRBV3-1 | TRBD2 | 18 | -
TGCGCCAGCAGCTTGGAGGCCCTAGCGGGAGGGCCAGGGGAGACCCAGTACTTC | CASSLEALAGGPGETQYF | TRBJ2-5 | TRBV5-1 | TRBD2 | 18 | few
TGTGCCAGCAGGGACCTACAGGGGGCGCGGAACAATGAGCAGTTCTTC | CASRDLQGARNNEQFF | TRBJ2-1 | TRBV5-6 | TRBD1 | 16 | -